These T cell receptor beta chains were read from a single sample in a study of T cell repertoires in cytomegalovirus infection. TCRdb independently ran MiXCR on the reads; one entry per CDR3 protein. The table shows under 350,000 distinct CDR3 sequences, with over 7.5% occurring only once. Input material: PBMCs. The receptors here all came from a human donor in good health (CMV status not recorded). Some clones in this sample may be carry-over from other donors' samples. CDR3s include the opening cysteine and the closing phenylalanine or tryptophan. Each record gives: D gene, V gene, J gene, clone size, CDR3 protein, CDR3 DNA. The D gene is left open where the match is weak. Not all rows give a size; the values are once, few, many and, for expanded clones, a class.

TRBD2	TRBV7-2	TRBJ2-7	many	CASSLSGRVHEQYF	TGTGCCAGCAGCTTAAGCGGGAGGGTCCACGAGCAGTACTTC
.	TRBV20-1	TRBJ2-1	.	CSASWQSSYNEQFF	TGCAGTGCTAGTTGGCAGAGCTCCTACAATGAGCAGTTCTTC
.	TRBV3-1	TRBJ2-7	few	CASSPGSGFYEQYF	TGTGCCAGCAGCCCGGGATCAGGGTTCTACGAGCAGTACTTC
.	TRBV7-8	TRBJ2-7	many	CASSLSGPSSYEQYF	TGTGCCAGCAGCTTGTCGGGGCCAAGCTCCTACGAGCAGTACTTC
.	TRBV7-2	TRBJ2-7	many	CASSLPPVSYEQYF	TGTGCCAGCAGCTTACCCCCGGTCTCCTACGAGCAGTACTTC
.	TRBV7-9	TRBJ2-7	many	CASSLGLTPYEQYF	TGTGCCAGCAGCTTAGGGCTGACACCCTACGAGCAGTACTTC
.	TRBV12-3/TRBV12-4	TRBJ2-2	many	CASSPSPGKAGELFF	TGTGCCAGCAGTCCCTCCCCTGGGAAGGCCGGGGAGCTGTTTTTT
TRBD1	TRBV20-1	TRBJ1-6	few	CSAREDRGHSPLHF	TGCAGTGCTAGAGAGGACAGGGGACATTCACCCCTCCACTTT
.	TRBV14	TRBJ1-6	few	CASSQLQVSNSPLHF	TGTGCCAGCAGCCAGTTGCAGGTCTCTAATTCACCCCTCCACTTT
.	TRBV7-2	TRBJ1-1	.	CASSRLNRGPEAFF	TGTGCCAGCAGCCGCTTGAATCGGGGCCCAGAAGCTTTCTTT
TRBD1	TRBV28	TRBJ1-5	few	CSSRTPGQGVQPQHF	TGTTCCAGCAGAACACCGGGACAGGGGGTGCAGCCCCAGCATTTT
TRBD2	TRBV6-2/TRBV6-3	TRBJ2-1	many	CASSSTNSLAGGKNEQFF	TGTGCCAGCAGTTCAACGAATTCACTAGCGGGAGGAAAAAATGAGCAGTTCTTC
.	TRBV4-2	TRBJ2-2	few	CASRDSLSSNTGELFF	TGTGCCAGCAGGGACAGTCTCTCCTCGAACACCGGGGAGCTGTTTTTT
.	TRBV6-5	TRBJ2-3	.	CASSRDLHTQYF	TGTGCCAGCAGCCGGGACCTCCATACGCAGTATTTT
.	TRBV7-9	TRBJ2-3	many	CASSLAGGVSTDTQYF	TGTGCCAGCAGCTTAGCAGGCGGGGTGAGCACAGATACGCAGTATTTT
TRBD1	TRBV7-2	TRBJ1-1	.	CASSLGHRGLREAFF	TGTGCCAGCAGCTTAGGTCACAGGGGGCTCCGTGAAGCTTTCTTT
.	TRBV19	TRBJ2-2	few	CASTAVTGELFF	TGTGCCAGTACGGCCGTCACCGGGGAGCTGTTTTTT